A single sample gave rise to the 3 T cell receptor beta chains below, sequenced in a study of Graves' ophthalmopathy and Graves' hyperthyroidism. From RNA, the CDR3 regions of TCR beta chains were amplified and sequenced. The first-round RT-PCR employed HTBI primers together with the Qiagen OneStep RT-PCR kit. A multiplex PCR was then performed as the second round. TCRdb used MiXCR to reprocess the multiplex PCR reads, holding one entry per CDR3 protein. The sample lists some 1.1 million distinct CDR3 sequences, about two fifths seen once, with around 10% in the top ten. The sample comprised peripheral blood or thyroid tissue (not recorded which). All receptors derive from an adult man with Graves' hyperthyroidism.

Note on this clonotype: No DNA is shown, since the ends of the CDR3 on it are uncertain; the CDR3 is the one TCRdb lists. This chain connects TRBV2 to TRBJ2-2; the DNA was not used to check the table's D call, TRBD1. The CDR3 comprises 22 residues, both ends counted. CDR1 SNHLY and CDR2 FYNNEI come from the germline V gene. CDR3 protein: CASNSRTAAEQYFGPGTGELFF.

Comment on this clonotype: This clone may be a read error of a much larger clone one base away. The chain uses TRBV6-6 and TRBJ2-5; 7 positions match TRBD2. The CDR3 is 15 amino acids. Trimming took 6 bases from V and 2 from J; bases not matched to a gene: 9. Germline V gene lookup returns CDR1 MNHNY and CDR2 SVGAGI (reference sequence). The CDR3 bases are TGTGCCAGCAGCGACGGGGGAGGGCGGCAAGAGACCCAGTACTTC. Amino acid sequence: CASSDGGGRQETQYF.

This sequence joins TRBV29-1 and TRBJ2-7; a possible D gene is TRBD1 (5 bases). V lost 7 bases and J 1 base, leaving 14 bases between the germline ends. The CDR3 length is 13 residues. Per germline, CDR1 SQVTM and CDR2 ANQGSEA. The CDR3 DNA follows: TGCAGCGGTGAGTCAGGGTATTCCTACGAGCAGTACTTC. Protein: CSGESGYSYEQYF.